These 27 T cell receptor beta chains were sequenced from one sample in a study of blood T cells in healthy people across ages. A J-beta primer mix and a sample-barcoded 5' primer were used in a second PCR of roughly 6 to 11 cycles. TCRdb redid the calling of the 5' RACE reads with MiXCR, one entry per CDR3 protein. There are some 1.5 million distinct CDR3 sequences in the sample; about 28% occur only once, and over 7% lies in the top ten. Sequencing was done on a sample of blood. The receptors here all came from a woman aged 30 to 39 in good health.

The chain carries TRBV27 and TRBJ2-3; D unclear. The CDR3 consists of 15 residues. Germline V lookup: CDR1 MNHEY, CDR2 SMNVEV (reference sequence). The V end lost 1 base, the J end lost 6 bases, and 14 bases lay between the germline ends. CDR3: CASSLWPTGSDTQYF. CDR3 sequence (DNA): TGTGCCAGCAGTTTATGGCCCACCGGGTCTGATACGCAGTATTTT.

This clonotype has ten or more counts. The genes are TRBV27 and TRBJ2-7; weak D call: TRBD2 (5 bases). The CDR3 totals 14 residues. The V gene's germline CDR1 is MNHEY and CDR2 SMNVEV (reference sequence). Trimming took off 4 bases at V and 3 bases at J, with 13 bases between the two ends. The CDR3 DNA is TGTGCCAGCAGTTCAGCCGGGAAAAACTACGAGCAGTACTTC. Its protein is CASSSAGKNYEQYF.

The rearrangement uses TRBV29-1 and TRBJ1-2, with no clear D. Per germline, CDR1 SQVTM and CDR2 ANQGSEA. The ends were cut back, 7 bases at V and 4 bases at J, with 13 bases in the middle. The CDR3 runs to 12 residues. In DNA form, the CDR3 reads TGCAGCGGGGTGACCGACTGCTATGGCTACACCTTC. Encoded protein: CSGVTDCYGYTF.

This clonotype was counted only a few times. The chain has TRBV5-1 and TRBJ2-1; D remains ambiguous. The germline CDR1 and CDR2 sequences are SGHRS and YFSETQ. Trimming took off 6 bases at V and 3 bases at J, with 13 bases between the two ends. This CDR3 spans 14 amino acids. The CDR3 DNA is TGCGCCAGCACCCCCAGGTCAAACTACAATGAGCAGTTCTTC. It yields the protein CASTPRSNYNEQFF. Full variable domain (missing parts from reference TRBV5-1 and TRBJ2-1): KAGVTQTPRYLIKTRGQQVTLSCSPISGHRSVSWYQQTPGQGLQFLFEYFSETQRNKGNFPGRFSGRQFSNSRSEMNVSTLELGDSALYLCASTPRSNYNEQFFGPGTRLTVL.

This clonotype appeared many times. The chain carries TRBV20-1 and TRBJ1-2, with D tentatively TRBD1 (5 bases). The CDR3 contains 13 residues. Germline CDR1 reads DFQATT; CDR2 reads SNEGSKA (reference sequence). Deletions cut 3 bases from V and 2 bases from J, with 10 bases between. The CDR3 coding sequence is TGCAGTGCTAGTAGGGGATTCAACTATGGCTACACCTTC. Encoded protein: CSASRGFNYGYTF.

This clonotype has at least ten counts. One end of the junction fails to match germline, which may point to a read error. This chain uses TRBV5-1 with TRBJ1-1; 7 bases align to TRBD1. Germline CDR1 SGHRS, CDR2 YFSETQ. This CDR3 region has 12 residues. CDR3 in DNA: TGTGCCAGCAGCTCACAGGGGACTGAAGCTTTCTTT. It specifies CASSSQGTEAFF.

In its sample, this clonotype was seen a few times. V is TRBV2 and J is TRBJ2-3; D perhaps matches TRBD2 (5 bases). Germline values: CDR1 SNHLY, CDR2 FYNNEI. The V end lost 4 bases, the J end lost 6 bases, and 17 bases lay between the germline ends. This CDR3 is built from 15 residues. CDR3 nucleotides: TGTGCCAGCAGTGTTCAGCGCACCCAGCGGGATACGCAGTATTTT. It codes for CASSVQRTQRDTQYF.

This clonotype was counted between two and nine times. The V and J genes are TRBV2 and TRBJ2-1, with D perhaps matching TRBD1 (6 bases). The CDR3 consists of 15 residues. V was clipped by 3 bases and J by 6 bases, with 15 bases between them. Germline loops: CDR1 SNHLY, CDR2 FYNNEI. The CDR3 sequence is CASSETGIGGNEQFF. The CDR3 region has the DNA TGTGCCAGCAGTGAGACTGGGATAGGGGGCAATGAGCAGTTCTTC.

V gene TRBV29-1 combines with J gene TRBJ2-3, with a weak D call TRBD2 (5 bases). Trimming took 5 bases from V and 4 from J, leaving 16 bases between them. The CDR3 is 14 residues long. The germline CDR1 and CDR2 sequences are SQVTM and ANQGSEA. The CDR3 sequence: CSVSLASGADTQYF. As DNA, the CDR3 is TGCAGCGTTTCCCTAGCCTCAGGCGCAGATACGCAGTATTTT.

The chain uses TRBV7-9 and TRBJ1-1, with D possibly TRBD1 on 6 matching bases. Germline V lookup: CDR1 SEHNR, CDR2 FQNEAQ (reference sequence). This CDR3 is built from 14 residues. The V end was cut by 3 bases, the J end by 4 bases, with 12 bases between. The chain's CDR3 is CASSFGRGATEAFF. CDR3 DNA: TGTGCCAGCAGCTTTGGAAGGGGGGCCACTGAAGCTTTCTTT.

V gene TRBV2 combines with J gene TRBJ2-7; 7 positions match TRBD2. V shed 6 bases and J 3 bases; nucleotides not matched to a gene: 5. The CDR3 covers 13 residues. Germline V gene data show CDR1 as SNHLY and CDR2 as FYNNEI. For the CDR3, the DNA is TGTGCCAGCAGCGGAGGACTAGACTACGAGCAGTACTTC. Translation gives CASSGGLDYEQYF.

The chain couples TRBV15 to TRBJ1-2; D gene uncertain. CDR3 length: 15 residues. V shed 1 base and J shed 4 bases, with 13 bases lying between them. Germline V gene data show CDR1 as LNHNV and CDR2 as YYDKDF (reference sequence). CDR3 amino acids: CATSRAQETLYGYTF. The CDR3, as DNA: TGTGCCACCAGCAGAGCGCAGGAAACCCTCTATGGCTACACCTTC.

This clonotype was seen a handful of times. The chain employs TRBV7-9 and TRBJ1-2, with a tentative D call TRBD1 (5 bases). The CDR3 sequence is 18 residues long. The V gene's germline CDR1 is SEHNR and CDR2 FQNEAQ (reference sequence). V gave up 7 bases and J gave up 7 bases, with 31 bases separating them. The CDR3 coding sequence is TGTGCCAGCAACCCAGCAACAGTAGGGGCTCCCCCCGGGAGTGGCTACACCTTC. Translating gives CASNPATVGAPPGSGYTF.

This clonotype has more than one count but fewer than ten. The chain employs TRBV2 and TRBJ2-5; D perhaps matches TRBD2 (5 bases). Germline values: CDR1 SNHLY, CDR2 FYNNEI. V was cut by 10 bases and J by 5 bases, with 17 bases left in between. CDR3 size: 13 residues. In DNA, the CDR3 is TGTGCCAACTCCGGGAACTCACTGGAGACCCAGTACTTC. It yields the protein CANSGNSLETQYF.

Note on this clonotype: At one of its ends the junction is not consistent with the germline gene, which may arise from a read error. V gene TRBV12-3 or TRBV12-4 combines with J gene TRBJ2-1; the D call may be TRBD1 or TRBD2 (6 bases each). CDR3 size: 16 residues. The CDR3: CASRLQGGSSYNEQFF. CDR3 DNA: TGTGCCAGCCGTTTACAAGGGGGGAGCTCCTACAATGAGCAGTTCTTC.

CDR3 in DNA: TGCGCCAGCAGCTTGTCGGGGGCGGAATTCACCGATGGCTACACCTTC. Residues: CASSLSGAEFTDGYTF. This rearrangement joins TRBV5-1 to TRBJ1-2; TRBD1 might be the D (6 bases). Trimming took 1 base from V and 6 from J, leaving 19 bases between them. The length of the CDR3 is 16 residues. Per the germline V gene, CDR1 is SGHRS and CDR2 is YFSETQ.

The chain employs TRBV12-3 or TRBV12-4 and TRBJ1-1, with TRBD1 as a possible D gene (5 bases). The CDR3 is made up of 13 amino acids. Trimming shortened V by 8 bases and J by 7 bases, and 17 bases separated the two germline ends. The CDR3 DNA is TGTGCCAGCGTTGGGGGTGCGAGGGGTGAAGCTTTCTTT. Amino acid sequence: CASVGGARGEAFF.

V and J are TRBV10-3 and TRBJ2-1; 7 nucleotides line up with TRBD2. The DNA matches TRBJ2-7 better at its end, which makes the J call doubtful. CDR1 ENHRY and CDR2 SYGVKD come from the germline V gene. There are 13 residues in the CDR3. CDR3 amino acids: CAISELADNEQYF. As DNA, the CDR3 is TGTGCCATCAGTGAGCTAGCGGACAATGAGCAGTACTTC.

The table lists this clonotype with a count of one. The chain recombines TRBV3-1 with TRBJ2-7; the D gene is possibly TRBD2 (7 bases). The germline gives CDR1 LGHDT, CDR2 YNNKEL (reference sequence). The V and J ends lost 6 bases and 1 base respectively, with 13 bases between them. This CDR3 is 14 amino acids long. The CDR3 loop is CASSREGGSYEQYF. The CDR3 DNA reads TGTGCCAGCAGTCGTGAGGGGGGGTCCTACGAGCAGTACTTC.

The CDR3 here is CASSYSGTGGADTQYF. The CDR3 DNA is TGTGCCAGCAGTTACTCGGGGACAGGGGGCGCAGATACGCAGTATTTT. The V and J genes are TRBV6-6 and TRBJ2-3; 12 bases match TRBD1. Germline V gene lookup returns CDR1 MNHNY and CDR2 SVGAGI (reference sequence). The CDR3 loop spans 16 amino acids. The junction had 2 bases not matched to a gene; V was cut back by 0 bases and J by 4 bases.

This clonotype came up many times. The chain couples TRBV12-3 or TRBV12-4 to TRBJ1-5; a possible D gene is TRBD1 (6 bases). This CDR3 spans 15 amino acids. Trimming stripped 3 bases from V and 2 bases from J, with 11 bases between. The CDR3 protein is CASSLDSLRNQPQHF. CDR3 DNA sequence: TGTGCCAGCAGTTTGGACAGCCTCCGCAATCAGCCCCAGCATTTT.

The chain joins TRBV7-2 to TRBJ2-5; TRBD2 matches at 8 bases. Matching the DNA end better, TRBJ2-7 makes the J call doubtful. The CDR3 runs to 15 residues. CDR1 is SGHTA and CDR2 is FQGNSA in the germline V gene. The CDR3 loop is CASSGLAGNAYEQYF. The CDR3 DNA reads as TGTGCCAGCAGCGGCCTAGCGGGTAATGCGTACGAGCAGTACTTC.

The sample holds many counts of this clonotype. This chain connects TRBV20-1 to TRBJ2-3; 8 nucleotides line up with TRBD2. The junction had 2 bases not matched to a gene; V was cut back by 3 bases and J by 0 bases. Germline V gene sequence: CDR1 DFQATT, CDR2 SNEGSKA (reference sequence). This CDR3 region has 14 residues. The CDR3 region has the DNA TGCAGTGCTAGGGCTAGCGGGAGCACAGATACGCAGTATTTT. Translation gives CSARASGSTDTQYF.

This clonotype was counted only a few times. This rearrangement joins TRBV5-1 to TRBJ2-1, with 8 nucleotides matching TRBD2. Germline V gene sequence: CDR1 SGHRS, CDR2 YFSETQ. The CDR3 loop spans 14 amino acids. The V segment lost 0 bases and the J segment 9 bases; nucleotides outside the gene matches: 5. Written as DNA, the CDR3 is TGCGCCAGCAGCTTGGCCGTCGGGGGGGGTGAGCAGTTCTTC. Amino acids: CASSLAVGGGEQFF.

This clonotype came up a few times. The CDR3 loop is CASSTGGEGEQYF. In nucleotides, the CDR3 is TGCGCCAGCAGCACGGGCGGGGAGGGCGAGCAGTACTTC. The gene calls are TRBV5-1 and TRBJ2-7; TRBD2 aligns across 7 bases. The V segment lost 4 bases and the J segment 6 bases; nucleotides outside the gene matches: 7. CDR1 and CDR2 (germline): SGHRS, YFSETQ. There are 13 residues in the CDR3.

The chain joins TRBV7-2 to TRBJ1-2; 8 bases agree with TRBD1. J was trimmed by 8 bases and V by 0 bases; bases with no gene match: 5. The germline CDR1 and CDR2 sequences are SGHTA and FQGNSA. CDR3 size: 14 residues. The CDR3, as DNA: TGTGCCAGCAGCTTAGCGGCAGGGGGCTTCGGCTACACCTTC. Translated: CASSLAAGGFGYTF.

The chain has TRBV12-3 or TRBV12-4 and TRBJ2-5; maybe TRBD1 (7 bases). The CDR3 length is 14 residues. Trimming pared 5 bases from V and 2 bases from J, leaving 12 bases between. The CDR3 sequence: CASSAGTVQETQYF. The CDR3, as DNA: TGTGCCAGCAGTGCGGGGACAGTTCAAGAGACCCAGTACTTC.